This T cell receptor beta chain was sequenced in a study of blood T cell repertoires in COVID-19. About the study: The origin of the acute and convalescent COVID-19 samples was the United States, Italy and Spain. PBMCs, B-cell-depleted T cells, or T cells provided the cDNA or gDNA that made up the material.

The CDR3 loop spans 13 amino acids. Germline CDR1 MNHEY, CDR2 SVGAGI. V lost 6 bases and J 7 bases, leaving 10 bases between the germline ends. The method was immunoSEQ multiplex PCR; TCRdb's version includes in-frame clones alone and lacks a portion of them. The repertoire includes a few hundred thousand clones, 70% to 90% of them detected once, and roughly 2.3% sits in the top ten. Sequencing input: PBMCs or T cells enriched from blood (not recorded which). The chain carries TRBV6-5 and TRBJ1-6, with D possibly TRBD1 on 5 matching bases. This clonotype was sampled from a man younger than 45 who had recovered from COVID-19. The CDR3 nucleotides read TGTGCCAGCAGAAGGGACTTAAATTCACCCCTCCACTTT. This encodes CASRRDLNSPLHF.